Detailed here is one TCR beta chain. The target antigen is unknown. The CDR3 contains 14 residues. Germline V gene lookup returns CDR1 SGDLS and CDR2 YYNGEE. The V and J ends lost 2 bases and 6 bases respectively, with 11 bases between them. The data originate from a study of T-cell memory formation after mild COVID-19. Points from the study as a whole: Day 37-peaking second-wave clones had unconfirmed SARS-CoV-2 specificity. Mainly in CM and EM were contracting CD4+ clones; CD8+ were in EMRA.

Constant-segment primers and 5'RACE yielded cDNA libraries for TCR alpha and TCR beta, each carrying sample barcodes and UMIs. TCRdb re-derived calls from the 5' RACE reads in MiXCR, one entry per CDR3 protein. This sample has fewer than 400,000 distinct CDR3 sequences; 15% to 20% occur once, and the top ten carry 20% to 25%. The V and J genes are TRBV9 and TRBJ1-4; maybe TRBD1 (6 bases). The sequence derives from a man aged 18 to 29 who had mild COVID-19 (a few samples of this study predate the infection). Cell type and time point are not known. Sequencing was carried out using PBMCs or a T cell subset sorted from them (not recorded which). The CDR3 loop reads CASSVSRQDEKLFF. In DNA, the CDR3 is TGTGCCAGCAGCGTCTCCCGACAGGATGAAAAACTGTTTTTT. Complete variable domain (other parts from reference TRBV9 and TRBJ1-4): DSGVTQTPKHLITATGQRVTLRCSPRSGDLSVYWYQQSLDQGLQFLIQYYNGEERAKGNILERFSAQQFPDLHSELNLSSLELGDSALYFCASSVSRQDEKLFFGSGTQLSVL.